Shown below are 16 T cell receptor beta chains from a single sample sequenced in a study of breast tumors, draining lymph nodes, adjacent tissues. TCRdb re-derived calls from the multiplex PCR reads in MiXCR, one entry per CDR3 protein. The sample lists fewer than 250,000 distinct CDR3 sequences, about 30% seen once, with about 1.4% in the top ten. Axillary draining lymph nodes of breast cancer patients supplied the node samples. What was sequenced was axillary lymph node tissue. These receptors were obtained from a female donor with breast cancer. Some clones in this sample may be carry-over from other donors' samples.

This rearrangement joins TRBV4-2 to TRBJ2-3, with TRBD1 matching over 9 bases. The CDR3 has 16 residues. With 0 bases clipped from V and 1 base from J, the junction kept 2 bases outside the gene matches. Germline V gives CDR1 LGHNA, CDR2 YNFKEQ. The CDR3 region has the DNA TGTGCCAGCAGCCAAGACGACAGGGGGGGCACAGATACGCAGTATTTT. Translated, it gives CASSQDDRGGTDTQYF.

Worth noting for this clonotype: This clone may be a read error of a much larger clone one base away. The chain couples TRBV6-6 to TRBJ2-2; TRBD2 aligns across 7 bases. Per the germline V gene, CDR1 is MNHNY and CDR2 is SVGAGI (reference sequence). The CDR3 contains 15 residues. Losses at the gene ends were 5 bases for V and 5 bases for J; bases not matched to a gene: 8. The CDR3 DNA reads TGTGCCAGCAGTCACAAAGCGGGAAAGACCGGGGAGCTGTTTTTT. It encodes CASSHKAGKTGELFF.

As regards this clonotype: This sequence may be a read error, since a much larger clone differs from it by one base. The chain carries TRBV6-5 and TRBJ2-5; D may correspond to TRBD1 or TRBD2 (5 bases each). Germline V gives CDR1 MNHEY, CDR2 SVGAGI. Trimming removed 8 bases from V and 7 bases from J, with 20 bases in between. This CDR3 spans 14 amino acids. The CDR3 DNA follows: TGTGCCAGCGGTTCGACGGGACCAAGCGGGACCCAGTACTTC. Translated, it gives CASGSTGPSGTQYF.

This clonotype was counted ten times or more. V gene TRBV20-1 combines with J gene TRBJ2-7; D remains unclear. Trimming took 2 bases from V and 0 from J, leaving 8 bases between them. The germline V gene encodes CDR1 DFQATT and CDR2 SNEGSKA (reference sequence). The CDR3 loop spans 13 amino acids. CDR3 amino acids: CSARPGASYEQYF. In DNA, the CDR3 is TGCAGTGCTAGACCCGGCGCCTCCTACGAGCAGTACTTC.

This clonotype was seen many times. The gene calls are TRBV7-9 and TRBJ2-1; 12 nucleotides line up with TRBD2. From germline, CDR1 is SEHNR and CDR2 FQNEAQ (reference sequence). The CDR3 loop spans 17 amino acids. J gave up 6 bases and V 2 bases, and 8 bases lay outside the gene matches. CDR3 sequence (DNA): TGTGCCAGCAGCTTACTCCCTAGCGGGGGGGGGTCCAATGAGCAGTTCTTC. It is translated as CASSLLPSGGGSNEQFF.

This clonotype was seen ten or more times. The chain is built from TRBV7-9 and TRBJ2-1, with 9 bases that match TRBD1. CDR1 is SEHNR, CDR2 FQNEAQ, per germline (reference sequence). CDR3 length: 13 amino acids. DNA for the CDR3: TGTGCTACAGGGGGCGAGGGCCCCAATGAGCAGTTCTTC. Translated, it gives CATGGEGPNEQFF.

In its sample, this clonotype was seen many times. J is TRBJ1-6 and V is TRBV30; no clear D gene. Germline V CDR1 and CDR2: GTSNPN, SVGIG (reference sequence). Trimming took off 3 bases at V and 8 bases at J, with 14 bases between the two ends. This CDR3 is 14 amino acids long. The CDR3 DNA reads as TGTGCCTGGAGCCCCGACCCGCGGGATTCACCCCTCCACTTT. Protein: CAWSPDPRDSPLHF.

This clonotype was recorded many times. The CDR3 spells CASSLGTGLNTGELFF. Here the CDR3 DNA reads TGTGCCAGCAGCCTCGGGACAGGCCTGAACACCGGGGAGCTGTTTTTT. The chain has TRBV4-2 and TRBJ2-2; TRBD1 matches at 8 bases. CDR3 length: 16 residues. Looked up from germline, CDR1 is LGHNA and CDR2 is YNFKEQ. After removal of 4 bases from V and 1 base from J, the junction contained 5 bases not matched to a gene.

This clonotype has a count of ten or more. This chain links TRBV6-6 with TRBJ2-3; 7 nucleotides match TRBD1. V shed 6 bases, J shed 2 bases, and the junction held 20 bases outside the gene matches. From germline, CDR1 is MNHNY and CDR2 SVGAGI (reference sequence). The CDR3 is 19 amino acids. CDR3 coding DNA: TGTGCCAGCAGCCGACCTGCGGACAGGTCGGAGGAACACACAGATACGCAGTATTTT. This codes for CASSRPADRSEEHTDTQYF.

The table lists this clonotype with many counts. The chain is built from TRBV7-6 and TRBJ2-7, with TRBD1 matching 7 bases. Germline trimming cut 5 bases from V and 0 bases from J; bases unmatched to any gene: 4. Per the germline V gene, CDR1 is SGHVS and CDR2 is FNYEAQ. The CDR3 runs to 14 residues. CDR3 nucleotides: TGTGCCAGCAGCCCGACAGGGCTCTCCTACGAGCAGTACTTC. Its translation is CASSPTGLSYEQYF.

This clonotype was observed many times. This rearrangement joins TRBV15 to TRBJ1-4; TRBD1 matches 10 bases. This CDR3 region has 14 residues. V trimming: 6 bases; J trimming: 5 bases; junction bases outside the gene matches: 3. Germline V gene sequence: CDR1 LNHNV, CDR2 YYDKDF (reference sequence). CDR3 in amino acids: CATSRGQGNEKLFF. CDR3 nucleotides: TGTGCCACCAGTCGGGGACAGGGGAATGAAAAACTGTTTTTT.

This clonotype was seen ten or more times. The rearrangement joins TRBV20-1 to TRBJ2-1; 13 nucleotides agree with TRBD2. This CDR3 comprises 14 residues. V lost 4 bases and J lost 9; bases outside the gene matches: 6. Germline V CDR1 and CDR2: DFQATT, SNEGSKA (reference sequence). The CDR3 loop reads CSATGLAGVGEQFF. CDR3 sequence (DNA): TGCAGTGCTACAGGACTAGCGGGAGTCGGTGAGCAGTTCTTC.

This sequence joins TRBV19 and TRBJ1-5, with a possible D match to TRBD1 (6 bases). The germline gives CDR1 LNHDA, CDR2 SQIVND (reference sequence). The CDR3 runs to 15 residues. V lost 7 bases, J lost 5 bases, and 18 bases lay in between. CDR3 protein: CASNPRGLSYQPQHF. In DNA, the CDR3 is TGTGCCAGTAATCCGAGGGGGTTATCCTATCAGCCCCAGCATTTT. Variable domain in full (rest from reference TRBV19 and TRBJ1-5): DGGITQSPKYLFRKEGQNVTLSCEQNLNHDAMYWYRQDPGQGLRLIYYSQIVNDFQKGDIAEGYSVSREKKESFPLTVTSAQKNPTAFYLCASNPRGLSYQPQHFGDGTRLSIL.

This clonotype was seen a few times. The chain uses TRBV28 and TRBJ1-2, with a tentative D call TRBD1 (6 bases). In germline, CDR1 is MDHEN, CDR2 SYDVKM. CDR3 size: 15 residues. V was pared by 5 bases and J by 2 bases, with 15 bases between. DNA of the CDR3: TGTGCCAGCAGTCGCATACAACAGGGAAACTATGGCTACACCTTC. Protein product: CASSRIQQGNYGYTF.

In this sample, this clonotype turned up many times. This sequence may be a read error, since a much larger clone differs from it by one base. This sequence joins TRBV4-1 and TRBJ2-2; D call uncertain. This CDR3 region has 13 residues. Germline values: CDR1 MGHRA, CDR2 YSYEKL. V was cut by 4 bases and J by 9 bases, with 12 bases left in between. This CDR3 is CASSRQNHRELFF. The CDR3 DNA reads as TGCGCCAGCAGCCGACAAAACCACCGGGAGCTGTTTTTT.

V and J are TRBV19 and TRBJ2-1; perhaps TRBD1 as D (12 bases). This CDR3 comprises 18 residues. Germline V gene data show CDR1 as LNHDA and CDR2 as SQIVND (reference sequence). The CDR3 coding sequence is TGTGTCAGCGGGGACAGGGGGCTAGCGGGAGGTCGGTACAATGAGCAGTTCTTC. Its protein product is CVSGDRGLAGGRYNEQFF.